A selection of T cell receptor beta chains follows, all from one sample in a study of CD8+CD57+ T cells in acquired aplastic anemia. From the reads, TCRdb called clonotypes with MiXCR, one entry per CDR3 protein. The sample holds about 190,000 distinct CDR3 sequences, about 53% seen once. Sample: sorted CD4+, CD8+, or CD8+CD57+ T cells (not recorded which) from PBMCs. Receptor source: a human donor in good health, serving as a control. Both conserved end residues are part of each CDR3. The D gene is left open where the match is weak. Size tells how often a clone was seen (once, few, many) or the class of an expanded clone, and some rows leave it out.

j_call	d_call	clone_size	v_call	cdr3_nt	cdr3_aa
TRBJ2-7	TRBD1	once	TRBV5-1	TGCGCCAGCAGCTTGGCATTCCGGGACAGGGCTGACGAGCAGTACTTC	CASSLAFRDRADEQYF
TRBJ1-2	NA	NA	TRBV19	TGTGCCAGTAGTATGGTACAGGGCTATGGCTACACCTTC	CASSMVQGYGYTF
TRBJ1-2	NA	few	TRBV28	TGTGCCAGCAGTCGGGGGGGGGGCGGCTACACCTTC	CASSRGGGGYTF
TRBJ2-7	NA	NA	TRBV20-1	TGCAGTGCTAGATCGGGAAGCGACGAGCAGTACTTC	CSARSGSDEQYF
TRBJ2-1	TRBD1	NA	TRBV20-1	TGCAGTGCTATTACGGGACAGGGGGCAAGGAATGAGCAGTTCTTC	CSAITGQGARNEQFF
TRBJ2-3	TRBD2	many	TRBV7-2	TGTGCCAGCAGCTTAGCGCGGACTAGCGGGGGAACTAGCACAGATACGCAGTATTTT	CASSLARTSGGTSTDTQYF
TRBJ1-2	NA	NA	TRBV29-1	TGCAGCGTCGAGGGTTCAGGGGACTATGGCTACACCTTC	CSVEGSGDYGYTF
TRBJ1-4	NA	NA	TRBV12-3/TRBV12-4	TGTGCCAGCAGTCATGACAGGATCGAAGAAAAACTGTTTTTT	CASSHDRIEEKLFF
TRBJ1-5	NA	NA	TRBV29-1	TGCAGCGTCGGACTAGCGGGGAGGGAGACCCAGCATTTT	CSVGLAGRETQHF
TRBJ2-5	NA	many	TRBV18	TGTGCCAGCTCACCACCAGTCGGAGAGACCCAGTACTTC	CASSPPVGETQYF
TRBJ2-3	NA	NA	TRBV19	TGTGCCAGTAGCGTGGGGAGAGGAGATACGCAGTATTTT	CASSVGRGDTQYF
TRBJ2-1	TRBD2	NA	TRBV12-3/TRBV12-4	TGTGCCAGCACCTTCAGACTAGCGGGGGGTCCGCCTGAGCAGTTCTTC	CASTFRLAGGPPEQFF
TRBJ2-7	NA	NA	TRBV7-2	TGTGCCAGCAGCTTAGCGGGGGGGGGGGGGCCCTACGAGCAGTACTTC	CASSLAGGGGPYEQYF
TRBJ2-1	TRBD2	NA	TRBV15	TGTGCCACCAGCAGAGACCGGGGGGATGAGCAGTTCTTC	CATSRDRGDEQFF
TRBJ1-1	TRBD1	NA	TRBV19	TGTGCCAGTAGAAAACAGACAGGGGGGAGCACTGAAGCTTTCTTT	CASRKQTGGSTEAFF
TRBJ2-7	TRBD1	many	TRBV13	TGTGCCAGCAGACGCCTGGGACAGGGAGGGTCCTACGAGCAGTACTTC	CASRRLGQGGSYEQYF